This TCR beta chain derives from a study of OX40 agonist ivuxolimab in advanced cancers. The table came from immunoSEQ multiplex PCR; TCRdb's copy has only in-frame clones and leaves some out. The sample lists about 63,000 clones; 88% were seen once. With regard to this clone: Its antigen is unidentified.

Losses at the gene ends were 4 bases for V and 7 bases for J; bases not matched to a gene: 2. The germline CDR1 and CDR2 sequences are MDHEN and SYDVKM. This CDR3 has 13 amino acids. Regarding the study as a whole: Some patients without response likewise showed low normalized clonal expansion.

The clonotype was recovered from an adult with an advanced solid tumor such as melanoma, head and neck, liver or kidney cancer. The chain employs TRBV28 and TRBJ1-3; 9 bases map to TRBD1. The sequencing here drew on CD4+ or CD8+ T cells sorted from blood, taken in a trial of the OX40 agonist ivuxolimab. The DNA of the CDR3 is TGTGCCAGCAGTTGGGACAGGGTGAACACCATATATTTT. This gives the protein CASSWDRVNTIYF.